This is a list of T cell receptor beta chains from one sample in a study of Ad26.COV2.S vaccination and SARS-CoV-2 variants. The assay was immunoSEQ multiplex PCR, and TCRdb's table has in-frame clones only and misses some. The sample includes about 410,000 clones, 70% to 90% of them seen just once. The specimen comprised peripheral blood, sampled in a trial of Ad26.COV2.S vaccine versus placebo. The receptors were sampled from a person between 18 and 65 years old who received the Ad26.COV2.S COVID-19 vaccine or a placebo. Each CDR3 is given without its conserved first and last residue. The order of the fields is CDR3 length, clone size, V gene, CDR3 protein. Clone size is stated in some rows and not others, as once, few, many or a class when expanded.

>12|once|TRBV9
ASSVSRNTGELF
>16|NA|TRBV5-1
ASSMRLIAGGIAGELF
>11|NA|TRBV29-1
SVEVGEGVTQY
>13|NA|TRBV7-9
ASSLALAGGDEQF
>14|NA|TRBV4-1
ASSQDSGSSTDTQY
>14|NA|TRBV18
ASSPLPPLAKNIQY
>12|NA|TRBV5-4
ASSLGDRNYGYT
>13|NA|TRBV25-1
ASSDRGGAHNEQF
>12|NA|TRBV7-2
ASSLVSSSETQY
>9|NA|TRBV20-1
SARDIETQY
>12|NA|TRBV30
AWSKGVGNQPQH
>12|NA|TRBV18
ASSAIESYNEQF
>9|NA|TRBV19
ASSLQGEAF
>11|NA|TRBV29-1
SVGVATQETQY
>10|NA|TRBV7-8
ASSLGPTEAF
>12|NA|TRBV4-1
ASSLRQGPYEQY
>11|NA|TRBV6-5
ASSLSGLETQY
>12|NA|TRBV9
ASSVEGQSYEQY
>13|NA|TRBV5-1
ASRSSQSSGNTIY
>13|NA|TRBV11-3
ASSLFSRGAGELF
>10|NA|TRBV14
ASSQGPGELF
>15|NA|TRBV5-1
ASSPLSGGGIYTEAF
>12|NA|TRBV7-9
ASSRGQGDYGYT
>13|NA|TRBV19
ASSIGGQGNSPLH
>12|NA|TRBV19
ASSPSGSYNEQF
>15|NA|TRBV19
ASSGPPGLGNTGELF
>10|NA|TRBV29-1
SVADRGDEQY
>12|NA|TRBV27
ASSLSVRFRGYT
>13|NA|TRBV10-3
AISWTSGAGETQY
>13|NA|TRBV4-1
ASSQEGLGGQPQH
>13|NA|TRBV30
AGRDSPNIFYGYT
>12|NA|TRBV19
ASSNGASNQPQH
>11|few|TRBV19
ASSAWDSRPQH
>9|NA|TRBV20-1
SARRGNEQF
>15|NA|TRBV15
ATSRGFVGPNTGELF
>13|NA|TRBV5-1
ASRPRTDKNTEAF
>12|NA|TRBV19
ASSIKGLYNEQF
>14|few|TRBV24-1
ATSEPTSTYNQPQH
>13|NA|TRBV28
ASRSGLPLAYEQY
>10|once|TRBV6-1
ASSETAGPQH
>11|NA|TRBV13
ASSLGRGQTQY
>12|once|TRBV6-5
ASTAGRTSSGYT
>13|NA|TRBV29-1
SVGDRGLPNYGYT
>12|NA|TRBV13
ASREGLKGVEQY